This TCR beta chain was documented in a study of OX40 agonist ivuxolimab in advanced cancers. Study background: Partial responses were achieved by three patients, of whom one had hepatocellular carcinoma and two had cutaneous melanoma.

With 6 bases removed from V and 5 bases from J, the gap between germline ends came to 14 bases. Germline V gene lookup returns CDR1 SGHTA and CDR2 FQGNSA. The CDR3 is 14 amino acids. Generated by immunoSEQ multiplex PCR, the TCRdb table keeps only in-frame clones and is missing some. The profile covers about 68,000 clones, with approximately 80% appearing a single time and under 2% taken by the ten largest. This chain uses TRBV7-2 with TRBJ2-1; a weak D match, TRBD2 (6 bases). The origin of this receptor is an adult with an advanced solid tumor such as melanoma, head and neck, liver or kidney cancer. The sequencing used CD4+ or CD8+ T cells sorted from blood, collected in a trial of the OX40 agonist ivuxolimab. CDR3 bases: TGTGCCAGCAGGCAATTCCGCGGGGACAATGAGCAGTTCTTC. It is translated as CASRQFRGDNEQFF. Complete variable domain (other parts from reference TRBV7-2 and TRBJ2-1): GAGVSQSPSNKVTEKGKDVELRCDPISGHTALYWYRQSLGQGLEFLIYFQGNSAPDKSGLPSDRFSAERTGGSVSTLTIQRTQQEDSAVYLCASRQFRGDNEQFFGPGTRLTVL.